Below are 2 T cell receptor beta chains sequenced from a single sample in a study of T cell responses to AZD1222 COVID-19 vaccine. Sequencing used immunoSEQ multiplex PCR; TCRdb keeps in-frame clones, though not all of them. The sample lists about 140,000 clones, about 91% occurring once. Sample: peripheral blood, taken on day 0 of AZD1222 vaccination. These receptors were collected from an adult in good health.

V and J are TRBV7-6 and TRBJ2-7, with a possible D match to TRBD1 (6 bases). The CDR3 totals 16 residues. Germline CDR1 and CDR2: SGHVS and FNYEAQ. Trimming pared 6 bases from V and 1 base from J, leaving 19 bases between. In DNA form, the CDR3 reads TGTGCCAGCAGTCCTAACCGGGACACCTTATCCTACGAGCAGTACTTC. It is translated as CASSPNRDTLSYEQYF. The whole variable domain, filled in from reference TRBV7-6 and TRBJ2-7, reads GAGVSQSPRYKVTKRGQDVALRCDPISGHVSLYWYRQALGQGPEFLTYFNYEAQQDKSGLPNDRFSAERPEGSISTLTIQRTEQRDSAMYRCASSPNRDTLSYEQYFGPGTRLTVT.

The chain employs TRBV6-5 and TRBJ1-2; possible D gene TRBD1, 5 bases. V was cut by 9 bases and J by 2 bases, with 7 bases left in between. In germline, CDR1 is MNHEY, CDR2 SVGAGI. The CDR3 is 11 amino acids. The CDR3, as DNA: TGTGCCAGTGACAGAAACTATGGCTACACCTTC. It yields the protein CASDRNYGYTF.